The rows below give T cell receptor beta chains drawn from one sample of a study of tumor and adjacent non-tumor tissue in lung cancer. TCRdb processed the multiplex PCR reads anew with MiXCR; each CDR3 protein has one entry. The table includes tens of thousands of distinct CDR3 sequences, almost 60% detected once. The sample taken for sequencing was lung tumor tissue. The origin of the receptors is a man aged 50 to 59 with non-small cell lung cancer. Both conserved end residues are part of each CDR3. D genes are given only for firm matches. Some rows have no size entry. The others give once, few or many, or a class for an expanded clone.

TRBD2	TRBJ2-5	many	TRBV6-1	CASSFSGLASETQYF	TGTGCCAGCAGTTTTTCTGGACTAGCTTCGGAGACCCAGTACTTC
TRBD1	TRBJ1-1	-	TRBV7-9	CASSTGTGGNTEAFF	TGTGCCAGCAGCACTGGGACAGGGGGGAACACTGAAGCTTTCTTT
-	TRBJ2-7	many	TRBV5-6	CASSPGPTLTEQYF	TGTGCCAGCAGCCCCGGGCCCACCCTCACAGAGCAGTACTTC
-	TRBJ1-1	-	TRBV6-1	CVSRPIGAMNTEAFF	TGTGTCAGCAGACCAATCGGGGCCATGAACACTGAAGCTTTCTTT
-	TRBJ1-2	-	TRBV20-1	CSAETDTYGCTF	-
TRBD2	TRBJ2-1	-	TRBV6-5	CACSYIAGALNEQFF	TGTGCCTGCAGTTACATCGCGGGAGCCTTGAATGAGCAGTTCTTC
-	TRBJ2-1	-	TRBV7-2	CASTPPGLVGGWQFF	TGTGCCAGCACCCCCCCGGGGCTAGTGGGGGGTTGGCAGTTCTTC
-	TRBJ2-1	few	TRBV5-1	CASLGDGRYNEQFF	TGCGCCAGCTTGGGGGACGGGCGTTACAATGAGCAGTTCTTC
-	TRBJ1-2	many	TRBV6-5	CASRLGRDANYGYTF	TGTGCCAGCAGACTCGGACGAGACGCTAACTATGGCTACACCTTC
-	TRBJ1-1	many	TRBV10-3	CATAYLAENTEAFF	TGTGCCACGGCCTATCTGGCAGAGAACACTGAAGCTTTCTTT
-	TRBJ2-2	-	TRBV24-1	CATSGRLNTGELFF	TGTGCCACCAGTGGCCGGCTGAACACCGGGGAGCTGTTTTTT
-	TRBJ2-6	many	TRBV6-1	CASSSTVSGANVLTF	TGTGCCAGCAGTTCGACAGTCTCTGGGGCCAACGTCCTGACTTTC
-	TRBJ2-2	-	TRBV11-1	CASSSQGRPGELFF	TGTGCCAGTAGTTCTCAGGGTCGGCCCGGGGAACTGTTTTTT